Following are 29 T cell receptor beta chains from one sample sequenced in a study of blood T cell repertoires in COVID-19. Assay used: immunoSEQ multiplex PCR; TCRdb lists only in-frame clones, some missing. The data contain roughly 300,000 clones, more than 85% of them singletons. Material for sequencing was PBMCs or T cells enriched from blood (not recorded which). The receptors stem from a woman between 25 and 40 years old who had recovered from COVID-19.

V gene TRBV3-1 (or the pseudogene TRBV3-2) combines with J gene TRBJ2-3; 9 nucleotides line up with TRBD2. Per germline, CDR1 LGHDT and CDR2 YNNKEL (reference sequence). With V trimmed by 0 bases and J by 1 base, 2 bases remained unmatched. CDR3 length: 16 residues. Here the CDR3 DNA reads TGTGCCAGCAGCCAAGATAAGCGGGGGGGCACAGATACGCAGTATTTT. As protein: CASSQDKRGGTDTQYF.

The chain joins TRBV19 to TRBJ1-5; 8 positions match TRBD1. The CDR3 consists of 14 residues. Per germline, CDR1 LNHDA and CDR2 SQIVND (reference sequence). With V trimmed by 5 bases and J by 7 bases, 7 bases remained unmatched. The CDR3 nucleotides read TGTGCCAGTAGTTCGGGACAGGTCTTCCAGCCCCAGCATTTT. Translation: CASSSGQVFQPQHF. Full variable domain (rest looked up from reference TRBV19 and TRBJ1-5): DGGITQSPKYLFRKEGQNVTLSCEQNLNHDAMYWYRQDPGQGLRLIYYSQIVNDFQKGDIAEGYSVSREKKESFPLTVTSAQKNPTAFYLCASSSGQVFQPQHFGDGTRLSIL.

Only one count was recorded for this clone. The genes are TRBV28 and TRBJ1-3; tentative D call: TRBD1 (6 bases). V lost 7 bases to trimming and J lost 4 bases, with 11 bases between them. The germline CDR1 and CDR2 sequences are MDHEN and SYDVKM. The CDR3 covers 13 residues. CDR3 coding DNA: TGTGCCAGCAATCAGGGGACAGGAAACACCATATATTTT. Protein product: CASNQGTGNTIYF.

The gene calls are TRBV19 and TRBJ1-5; unclear D gene. The CDR3 loop spans 13 amino acids. Trimming pared 9 bases from V and 0 bases from J, leaving 9 bases between. Germline CDR1 and CDR2: LNHDA and SQIVND (reference sequence). This chain's CDR3 is CASAINSNQPQHF. Here the CDR3 DNA reads TGTGCCAGCGCGATTAATAGCAATCAGCCCCAGCATTTT.

The chain carries TRBV5-1 and TRBJ2-1; a weak D match, TRBD1 (5 bases). CDR1 SGHRS and CDR2 YFSETQ come from the germline V gene. The CDR3 has 15 amino acids. V was shortened by 4 bases and J by 5 bases, with 16 bases between the two germline ends. Here the CDR3 DNA reads TGCGCCAGCAGCCAGATTCTCCAGGGTAACAATGAGCAGTTCTTC. Residues: CASSQILQGNNEQFF.

The CDR3 loop reads CASSEGQGYNQPQHF. The CDR3 DNA reads TGTGCCAGCAGTGAGGGACAGGGATACAATCAGCCCCAGCATTTT. The rearrangement uses TRBV2 and TRBJ1-5; 9 nucleotides line up with TRBD1. Germline CDR1 SNHLY, CDR2 FYNNEI. The CDR3 runs 15 residues. After removal of 3 bases from V and 3 bases from J, the junction contained 3 bases not matched to a gene.

The rearrangement uses TRBV19 and TRBJ2-5, with 13 bases matching TRBD2. The J segment lost 5 bases and the V segment lost 6 bases, leaving 9 bases of the junction unmatched. There are 16 residues in the CDR3. In germline, CDR1 is LNHDA, CDR2 SQIVND (reference sequence). Written as DNA, the CDR3 is TGTGCCAGTAGCAGACTAGCGGGGGGCCTCGCGGAGACCCAGTACTTC. It yields the protein CASSRLAGGLAETQYF.

The chain couples TRBV5-6 to TRBJ1-1; TRBD1 might be the D (5 bases). CDR1 and CDR2 from the germline V gene are SGHDT and YYEEEE. The V end lost 0 bases, the J end lost 5 bases, and 17 bases lay between the germline ends. This CDR3 region has 16 residues. The CDR3 DNA is TGTGCCAGCAGCTTGGGGCAGGGTGTTTGGCAAACTGAAGCTTTCTTT. Encoded protein: CASSLGQGVWQTEAFF.

J is TRBJ2-5 and V is TRBV27, with 14 bases identical to TRBD2. V shed 6 bases, J shed 1 base, and the junction held 13 bases outside the gene matches. This CDR3 is built from 19 residues. Looked up from germline, CDR1 is MNHEY and CDR2 is SMNVEV (reference sequence). The chain's CDR3 is CASRGGLAGVGRAQETQYF. The CDR3 DNA follows: TGTGCCAGCAGAGGGGGACTAGCGGGGGTCGGGAGGGCCCAAGAGACCCAGTACTTC.

The gene calls are TRBV28 and TRBJ2-1; 14 bases line up with TRBD2. Trimming cost V 5 bases and J 6 bases; bases outside gene matches: 12. The CDR3 is made up of 18 amino acids. CDR1 and CDR2 from the germline V gene are MDHEN and SYDVKM. CDR3: CASSPLGLAGGSGNEQFF. In DNA form, the CDR3 reads TGTGCCAGCAGTCCTCTAGGACTAGCGGGGGGATCTGGCAATGAGCAGTTCTTC.

This chain joins TRBV3-1 (or the pseudogene TRBV3-2) and TRBJ2-3; possibly TRBD1 for D (6 bases). Germline values: CDR1 LGHDT, CDR2 YNNKEL (reference sequence). This CDR3 is built from 14 residues. Trimming pared 4 bases from V and 0 bases from J, leaving 8 bases between. The CDR3 spells CASSRRGSTDTQYF. The CDR3 region has the DNA TGTGCCAGCAGCCGCAGGGGAAGCACAGATACGCAGTATTTT.

This sequence joins TRBV6-5 and TRBJ2-7; 7 bases align to TRBD1. The V gene end was trimmed by 6 bases and the J gene end by 3 bases; junction bases not matched to a gene: 8. Germline V gene sequence: CDR1 MNHEY, CDR2 SVGAGI. The CDR3 totals 14 residues. The chain's CDR3 is CASRHRGKDYEQYF. The CDR3, as DNA: TGTGCCAGCAGGCACAGGGGTAAAGACTACGAGCAGTACTTC.

This clone was found once. The V call is TRBV28, the J call TRBJ1-1; D remains ambiguous. The ends were cut back, 6 bases at V and 0 bases at J, with 5 bases in the middle. CDR3 length: 12 amino acids. Germline CDR1 is MDHEN and CDR2 is SYDVKM. The CDR3 protein is CASRSVNTEAFF. The DNA of the CDR3 is TGTGCCAGCAGGAGTGTGAACACTGAAGCTTTCTTT. The whole variable domain, remainder taken from reference TRBV28 and TRBJ1-1, is DVKVTQSSRYLVKRTGEKVFLECVQDMDHENMFWYRQDPGLGLRLIYFSYDVKMKEKGDIPEGYSVSREKKERFSLILESASTNQTSMYLCASRSVNTEAFFGQGTRLTVV.

J is TRBJ2-5 and V is TRBV28, with TRBD2 matching 9 bases. The J segment lost 1 base and the V segment lost 5 bases, leaving 20 bases of the junction unmatched. Germline assignment: CDR1 MDHEN and CDR2 SYDVKM. The CDR3 length is 20 residues. CDR3 amino acids: CASSPSFDSGTSSSQETQYF. The CDR3 region has the DNA TGTGCCAGCAGTCCCTCCTTTGACTCCGGGACTAGCAGTTCCCAAGAGACCCAGTACTTC.

Comments on this clone: The sample has other DNA sequences that encode this CDR3 too. The rearrangement joins TRBV7-9 to TRBJ1-2; D remains ambiguous. Trimming took off 1 base at V and 2 bases at J, with 8 bases between the two ends. Per germline, CDR1 SEHNR and CDR2 FQNEAQ (reference sequence). There are 14 residues in the CDR3. The CDR3 DNA reads TGTGCCAGCAGCTTAGGGTCGGGAAACTATGGCTACACCTTC. It codes for CASSLGSGNYGYTF.

CDR3 sequence: CASSPEGAGGYTF. The DNA for the CDR3 is TGTGCCAGCTCACCCGAGGGGGCCGGGGGCTACACCTTC. The chain joins TRBV18 to TRBJ1-2; TRBD1 matches 7 bases. The CDR3 is 13 amino acids. The V gene's germline CDR1 is KGHSH and CDR2 LQKENI. V shed 3 bases and J 8 bases; nucleotides not matched to a gene: 6.

This clone came up a few times. The chain joins TRBV16 to TRBJ1-3, with D unclear. CDR1 KGHSY and CDR2 FQNENV come from the germline V gene. The CDR3 is 15 amino acids. The germline V and J ends were trimmed by 3 bases and 0 bases, with 9 bases remaining between them. The CDR3 DNA follows: TGTGCCAGCAGCCAGAGTTTACTCTCTGGAAACACCATATATTTT. Amino acids: CASSQSLLSGNTIYF.

This sequence joins TRBV10-1 and TRBJ1-1; 7 bases map to TRBD1. Germline trimming cut 6 bases from V and 7 bases from J; bases unmatched to any gene: 8. This CDR3 has 13 amino acids. Germline loops: CDR1 WNHNN, CDR2 SYGVQD (reference sequence). CDR3 sequence (DNA): TGCGCCAGCAGCCTAGACAGGGTGGGTGAAGCTTTCTTT. Translation: CASSLDRVGEAFF.

CDR3 sequence (DNA): TGTGCCAGCTCCAGAACGAACACCGGGGAGCTGTTTTTT. Its translation is CASSRTNTGELFF. This chain joins TRBV7-8 and TRBJ2-2; no clear D. Trimming removed 8 bases from V and 0 bases from J, with 7 bases in between. The CDR3 runs 13 residues. Germline CDR1 is SGHVS and CDR2 is FQNEAQ. Supplemented by reference TRBV7-8 and TRBJ2-2, the full variable domain reads GAGVSQSPRYKVAKRGQDVALRCDPISGHVSLFWYQQALGQGPEFLTYFQNEAQLDKSGLPSDRFFAERPEGSVSTLKIQRTQQEDSAVYLCASSRTNTGELFFGEGSRLTVL.

The rearrangement links TRBV27 to TRBJ2-7, with a tentative D call TRBD1 (5 bases). Looked up from germline, CDR1 is MNHEY and CDR2 is SMNVEV (reference sequence). The germline V and J ends were trimmed by 4 bases and 5 bases, with 12 bases remaining between them. This CDR3 region has 13 residues. CDR3 loop: CASSSTRVHEQYF. The DNA for the CDR3 is TGTGCCAGCAGTTCAACCAGGGTCCACGAGCAGTACTTC.

This chain connects TRBV6-5 to TRBJ2-1; TRBD1 might be the D (5 bases). V lost 7 bases, J lost 10 bases, and 17 bases lay in between. The V gene's germline CDR1 is MNHEY and CDR2 SVGAGI. This CDR3 comprises 13 residues. The DNA of the CDR3 is TGTGCCAGCACTAGGCCAGGGATAATAGAGCAGTTCTTC. Its translation is CASTRPGIIEQFF.

This chain links TRBV10-1 with TRBJ1-2; 9 positions agree with TRBD1. Unmatched junction bases numbered 5, after V lost 1 base and J lost 8 bases. CDR1 is WNHNN, CDR2 SYGVQD, per germline (reference sequence). This CDR3 comprises 14 residues. In DNA, the CDR3 is TGCGCCAGCAGTGAGTTACCGGGACAGGGAGGCTACACCTTC. Translated: CASSELPGQGGYTF.

The V gene is TRBV30, the J gene TRBJ1-4; D is ambiguous. There are 13 residues in the CDR3. Per germline, CDR1 GTSNPN and CDR2 SVGIG (reference sequence). The V end lost 7 bases, the J end lost 0 bases, and 9 bases lay between the germline ends. The chain's CDR3 is CASDSATNEKLFF. CDR3 nucleotide sequence: TGTGCCTCGGACTCCGCAACTAATGAAAAACTGTTTTTT. Based on the CDR3 plus reference TRBV30 and TRBJ1-4, the full variable domain is SQTIHQWPATLVQPVGSPLSLECTVEGTSNPNLYWYRQAAGRGLQLLFYSVGIGQISSEVPQNLSASRPQDRQFILSSKKLLLSDSGFYLCASDSATNEKLFFGSGTQLSVL.

V and J are TRBV5-1 and TRBJ2-2, with D maybe TRBD2 (6 bases). The V gene's germline CDR1 is SGHRS and CDR2 YFSETQ. V lost 2 bases and J lost 7, with 21 bases in between. The CDR3 is made up of 17 amino acids. CDR3: CASSLEGPGVRSGELFF. The DNA for the CDR3 is TGCGCCAGCAGCTTAGAAGGACCGGGGGTCCGGAGCGGGGAGCTGTTTTTT.

The chain couples TRBV5-1 to TRBJ1-4, with TRBD1 matching 8 bases. J lost 7 bases, V lost 4 bases, and 6 bases had no gene match. The CDR3 has 14 amino acids. Germline CDR1 SGHRS, CDR2 YFSETQ. Written as DNA, the CDR3 is TGCGCCAGCAGCCCCCGGACAGGGCCTGAAAAACTGTTTTTT. This translates into CASSPRTGPEKLFF.

The chain recombines TRBV28 with TRBJ2-7; 8 nucleotides line up with TRBD1. CDR1 is MDHEN, CDR2 SYDVKM, per germline. The CDR3 is made up of 15 amino acids. J lost 2 bases, V lost 6 bases, and 9 bases had no gene match. The CDR3 DNA is TGTGCCAGCAGACCGGGACAGGCCGGGACCTACGAGCAGTACTTC. Protein: CASRPGQAGTYEQYF. The variable domain in full, with the rest retrieved from reference TRBV28 and TRBJ2-7, is DVKVTQSSRYLVKRTGEKVFLECVQDMDHENMFWYRQDPGLGLRLIYFSYDVKMKEKGDIPEGYSVSREKKERFSLILESASTNQTSMYLCASRPGQAGTYEQYFGPGTRLTVT.

This CDR3 reads CATDRGPGETQYF. CDR3 DNA sequence: TGTGCCACCGACAGGGGGCCAGGAGAGACCCAGTACTTC. V and J are TRBV7-9 and TRBJ2-5, with 10 bases lining up with TRBD1. The CDR3 runs to 13 residues. From germline, CDR1 is SEHNR and CDR2 FQNEAQ (reference sequence). V shed 10 bases and J 4 bases; nucleotides not matched to a gene: 6.

The chain's CDR3 is CASSQTLGNTGELFF. The CDR3, as DNA: TGTGCCAGCAGTCAGACCCTAGGGAACACCGGGGAGCTGTTTTTT. The chain is built from TRBV6-4 and TRBJ2-2; D is undetermined. The CDR3 is 15 amino acids. Trimming pared 5 bases from V and 1 base from J, leaving 11 bases between. Germline V gives CDR1 MRHNA, CDR2 SNTAGT.

This chain links TRBV19 with TRBJ1-5, with a weak D call TRBD1 (5 bases). Trimming removed 8 bases at V and 6 bases at J, with 14 bases between. CDR1 is LNHDA, CDR2 SQIVND, per germline (reference sequence). The CDR3 contains 13 residues. CDR3 in DNA: TGTGCCAGTTTAGCTGGGGGGTCTCAGCCCCAGCATTTT. Amino acid sequence: CASLAGGSQPQHF.